Shown below are 11 T cell receptor beta chains from a single sample sequenced in a study of Ad26.COV2.S vaccination and SARS-CoV-2 variants. TCRdb's table, derived via immunoSEQ multiplex PCR, lists solely in-frame clones and lacks some. The sample lists roughly 390,000 clones; roughly nine tenths were seen once. Treatment of the sample: about 20 received Ad26.COV2.S at low or high dose, single or two shots; about 5 received placebo; per-sample allocation not given. Sampling was performed 63 days after the first vaccine or placebo injection. The sample in question was peripheral blood, obtained in a trial of Ad26.COV2.S vaccine versus placebo. These TCRs come from a person between 18 and 59 years old who received the Ad26.COV2.S COVID-19 vaccine or a placebo.

The rearrangement links TRBV7-2 to TRBJ1-1; a possible D gene is TRBD1 (5 bases). With 1 base removed from V and 10 bases from J, the gap between germline ends came to 13 bases. The CDR3 length is 13 residues. Germline loops: CDR1 SGHTA, CDR2 FQGNSA. The CDR3 DNA reads TGTGCCAGCAGCTTAGATCAGGGTGTTGCAGCTTTCTTT. This encodes CASSLDQGVAAFF.

This chain uses TRBV10-3 with TRBJ2-7, with TRBD2 matching over 9 bases. Germline lookup yields CDR1 ENHRY and CDR2 SYGVKD. Trimming cost V 6 bases and J 0 bases; bases outside gene matches: 6. There are 15 residues in the CDR3. The CDR3 is CAIRASSGASYEQYF. The CDR3, as DNA: TGTGCCATCAGGGCGTCTAGCGGGGCCTCCTACGAGCAGTACTTC.

The chain's CDR3 is CATSEAGVSSYNEQFF. DNA of the CDR3: TGTGCCACCAGTGAGGCAGGGGTCAGCTCCTACAATGAGCAGTTCTTC. The genes are TRBV24-1 and TRBJ2-1, with D tentatively TRBD1 (6 bases). V shed 4 bases and J shed 0 bases, with 12 bases lying between them. Germline CDR1 KGHDR, CDR2 SFDVKD. This CDR3 is 16 amino acids long.

The DNA of the CDR3 is TGCGCCAGCAGCCAAGGACAGGGCAATCAGCCCCAGCATTTT. This encodes CASSQGQGNQPQHF. The rearrangement uses TRBV4-1 and TRBJ1-5; the D gene is possibly TRBD1 (6 bases). Trimming cost V 1 base and J 2 bases, with 6 bases left between them. The CDR3 loop spans 14 amino acids. CDR1 and CDR2 (germline): MGHRA, YSYEKL.

The chain links TRBV10-3 to TRBJ2-1; 8 nucleotides line up with TRBD1. Per germline, CDR1 ENHRY and CDR2 SYGVKD. There are 15 residues in the CDR3. Trimming removed 2 bases from V and 2 bases from J; junction bases left unmatched: 2. CDR3 DNA sequence: TGTGCCATCAGTGAGGAACAGGGGGCCTACAATGAGCAGTTCTTC. Its protein is CAISEEQGAYNEQFF.

The chain joins TRBV18 to TRBJ2-1; D perhaps matches TRBD2 (5 bases). CDR1 and CDR2 (germline): KGHSH, LQKENI. V lost 3 bases and J 8 bases, leaving 14 bases between the germline ends. This CDR3 comprises 14 residues. The CDR3 loop is CASSPPRESDEQFF. The CDR3 nucleotides read TGTGCCAGCTCACCCCCGAGGGAATCCGATGAGCAGTTCTTC.

The V and J genes are TRBV6-6 and TRBJ2-1, with 8 bases fitting TRBD2. The V and J ends lost 5 bases and 9 bases, in that order; junction bases with no gene match: 12. The CDR3 length is 15 residues. Germline CDR1 and CDR2: MNHNY and SVGAGI (reference sequence). In DNA form, the CDR3 reads TGTGCCAGCAGTCAAGCGGGGGTTCCCTTCGGTGAGCAGTTCTTC. Protein product: CASSQAGVPFGEQFF.

The chain uses TRBV13 and TRBJ2-1, with D hard to call. This CDR3 comprises 16 residues. Trimming stripped 0 bases from V and 4 bases from J, with 13 bases between. The germline V gene encodes CDR1 PRHDT and CDR2 FYEKMQ (reference sequence). CDR3 in DNA: TGTGCCAGCAGCTTAGGAGAGGCACTGGAATACAATGAGCAGTTCTTC. It specifies CASSLGEALEYNEQFF.

The J gene is TRBJ2-7, the V gene TRBV10-2; 8 bases are a match to TRBD1. Germline lookup yields CDR1 WSHSY and CDR2 SAAADI. This CDR3 spans 14 amino acids. J lost 4 bases, V lost 5 bases, and 7 bases had no gene match. The CDR3 sequence is CASSTTGARYEQYF. CDR3 nucleotide sequence: TGCGCCAGCAGTACGACAGGGGCTCGTTACGAGCAGTACTTC.

V is TRBV18 and J is TRBJ2-7; D is undetermined. CDR3 length: 12 amino acids. Trimming stripped 2 bases from V and 1 base from J, with 3 bases between. Germline-derived CDR1 and CDR2 are KGHSH and LQKENI. Here the CDR3 reads CASSPRSYEQYF. As DNA, the CDR3 is TGTGCCAGCTCACCAAGATCCTACGAGCAGTACTTC. Based on the CDR3 plus reference TRBV18 and TRBJ2-7, the full variable domain is NAGVMQNPRHLVRRRGQEARLRCSPMKGHSHVYWYRQLPEEGLKFMVYLQKENIIDESGMPKERFSAEFPKEGPSILRIQQVVRGDSAAYFCASSPRSYEQYFGPGTRLTVT.

V usage is TRBV4-1 and J usage is TRBJ1-6; 7 positions agree with TRBD1. With 2 bases clipped from V and 0 bases from J, the junction kept 13 bases outside the gene matches. This CDR3 has 20 residues. Germline V gene lookup returns CDR1 MGHRA and CDR2 YSYEKL. CDR3 nucleotide sequence: TGCGCCAGCAGCCAAACCCCAACAGGGGATCGGAGCTCCTATAATTCACCCCTCCACTTT. Protein product: CASSQTPTGDRSSYNSPLHF.